The source of this TCR beta chain is a study of T cells in Graves' hyperthyroidism and ophthalmopathy. Among ophthalmopathy patients, the Clinical Activity Score reached at least 3, the NOSPECS grade reached at least 4, and duration remained under 3 months. Template material for amplifying TCR beta CDR3 regions consisted of RNA transcripts. A first-round RT-PCR of the TCR CDR3 used the HTBI primer set. TCRdb re-called the multiplex PCR reads through MiXCR, storing one row per CDR3 protein. The table lists roughly 530,000 distinct CDR3 sequences, about a sixth of them singletons. Trimming took 5 bases from V and 6 from J; bases not matched to a gene: 12. Germline assignment: CDR1 SGHTA and CDR2 FQGTGA. The CDR3 contains 18 residues.

Sequenced material: blood. The chain has TRBV7-3 and TRBJ2-2, with TRBD2 matching over 13 bases. This sequence originates from a woman younger than 30 with Graves' ophthalmopathy. DNA for the CDR3: TGTGCCAGCAGCCCTACTAGCGGGAGGGCCCTCGGGGCCGGGGAGCTGTTTTTT. The encoded protein is CASSPTSGRALGAGELFF.